Listed here are 26 T cell receptor beta chains from one sample, sequenced in a study of blood T cell repertoires in COVID-19. Profiled with immunoSEQ multiplex PCR; TCRdb holds only in-frame clones, not every one. The sample includes some 210,000 clones, around four fifths of them seen just once. Material for sequencing was peripheral blood. The receptors were gathered from a human donor in a cohort sampled during active COVID-19.

Only one count was recorded for this clone. V and J are TRBV27 and TRBJ1-6; 9 bases are a match to TRBD1. The CDR3 sequence is 16 residues long. CDR1 MNHEY and CDR2 SMNVEV come from the germline V gene (reference sequence). V gave up 3 bases and J gave up 9 bases; unmatched junction bases: 9. In DNA, the CDR3 is TGTGCCAGCAGTTTTTCGGGACAGGGTCTCGCTTCACCCCTCCACTTT. Translated, it gives CASSFSGQGLASPLHF.

V is TRBV3-1 (or the pseudogene TRBV3-2) and J is TRBJ2-7; weak D call: TRBD2 (6 bases). The V end lost 4 bases, the J end lost 1 base, and 14 bases lay between the germline ends. CDR1 is LGHDT and CDR2 is YNNKEL in the germline V gene (reference sequence). CDR3 length: 15 amino acids. CDR3 loop: CASSPAGGESYEQYF. For the CDR3, the DNA is TGTGCCAGCAGCCCCGCGGGCGGGGAGTCCTACGAGCAGTACTTC.

Many counts were recorded for this clone. V gene TRBV6-5 combines with J gene TRBJ1-1; TRBD1 agrees at 7 bases. The CDR3 contains 15 residues. V trimming: 6 bases; J trimming: 1 base; junction bases outside the gene matches: 8. The germline V gene encodes CDR1 MNHEY and CDR2 SVGAGI. Here the CDR3 reads CASRQRQGGNTEAFF. Written as DNA, the CDR3 is TGTGCCAGCAGACAGAGACAGGGAGGGAACACTGAAGCTTTCTTT.

The chain joins TRBV24-1 to TRBJ1-2, with D possibly being TRBD1 (5 bases). Germline assignment: CDR1 KGHDR and CDR2 SFDVKD. The ends were cut back, 1 base at V and 6 bases at J, with 11 bases in the middle. CDR3 length equals 14 residues. As DNA, the CDR3 is TGTGCCACCAGTGATTTATCCAGGGCTCATGGCTACACCTTC. As protein: CATSDLSRAHGYTF.

This clone was seen a few times. V usage is TRBV3-1 (or the pseudogene TRBV3-2) and J usage is TRBJ2-7, with D possibly TRBD1 on 6 matching bases. Germline CDR1 LGHDT, CDR2 YNNKEL (reference sequence). V was trimmed by 10 bases and J by 7 bases, leaving 17 bases between them. The CDR3 covers 12 residues. This CDR3 reads CATGTPPWEQYF. The CDR3 DNA sequence: TGTGCCACCGGGACACCGCCTTGGGAGCAGTACTTC.

The V call is TRBV5-1, the J call TRBJ1-2; D unclear. There are 13 residues in the CDR3. Germline V gene data show CDR1 as SGHRS and CDR2 as YFSETQ. With 3 bases removed from V and 3 bases from J, the gap between germline ends came to 9 bases. The CDR3 here is CASSSLTYYGYTF. CDR3 nucleotides: TGCGCCAGCAGCTCACTAACTTACTATGGCTACACCTTC.

V and J are TRBV19 and TRBJ2-1; the D gene is possibly TRBD2 (5 bases). This CDR3 has 16 residues. Germline V CDR1 and CDR2: LNHDA, SQIVND (reference sequence). V lost 5 bases and J 7 bases, leaving 21 bases between the germline ends. The CDR3 loop is CASSVIAIGVLNEQFF. The CDR3 DNA reads as TGTGCCAGTAGTGTGATAGCGATAGGAGTTTTGAATGAGCAGTTCTTC.

The genes are TRBV19 and TRBJ1-4; D not resolved. V gave up 5 bases and J gave up 10 bases, with 14 bases separating them. Germline CDR1 and CDR2: LNHDA and SQIVND (reference sequence). The CDR3 loop spans 13 amino acids. Here the CDR3 DNA reads TGTGCCAGTAGTTGGACCCCGGAGGGAAAACTGTTTTTT. This codes for CASSWTPEGKLFF.

In this sample, this clone turned up a few times. CDR3 bases: TGTGCCAGCAGTGTAGGGGTCCAGAAGATCACAGATACGCAGTATTTT. Its translation: CASSVGVQKITDTQYF. V is TRBV7-9 and J is TRBJ2-3; tentative D call: TRBD1 (5 bases). Germline values: CDR1 SEHNR, CDR2 FQNEAQ (reference sequence). The CDR3 contains 16 residues. V was clipped by 6 bases and J by 2 bases, with 18 bases between them.

The J gene is TRBJ2-7, the V gene TRBV5-6, with D possibly matching TRBD1 (6 bases). CDR1 is SGHDT and CDR2 is YYEEEE in the germline V gene. The CDR3 consists of 17 residues. Trimming shortened V by 1 base and J by 7 bases, and 24 bases separated the two germline ends. As DNA, the CDR3 is TGTGCCAGCAGCTTGAACTTTCGGGGACACCCTTGGGGGGAGCAGTACGTC. Its protein is CASSLNFRGHPWGEQYV.

The chain uses TRBV5-1 and TRBJ2-3, with 10 bases that match TRBD2. CDR3 length: 19 amino acids. The V gene's germline CDR1 is SGHRS and CDR2 YFSETQ. Trimming removed 0 bases from V and 1 base from J; junction bases left unmatched: 11. CDR3 residues: CASSLGPLSSGGGTDTQYF. The CDR3 DNA follows: TGCGCCAGCAGCTTGGGGCCCCTCTCTAGCGGGGGAGGCACAGATACGCAGTATTTT. Full variable domain (remainder filled in from reference TRBV5-1 and TRBJ2-3): KAGVTQTPRYLIKTRGQQVTLSCSPISGHRSVSWYQQTPGQGLQFLFEYFSETQRNKGNFPGRFSGRQFSNSRSEMNVSTLELGDSALYLCASSLGPLSSGGGTDTQYFGPGTRLTVL.

This chain links TRBV5-1 with TRBJ2-5; 8 bases are shared with TRBD1. Per germline, CDR1 SGHRS and CDR2 YFSETQ. This CDR3 spans 17 amino acids. J lost 4 bases, V lost 0 bases, and 11 bases had no gene match. Here the CDR3 DNA reads TGCGCCAGCAGCTTGGCTGGGGGGACAGGCGGTTCAGAGACCCAGTACTTC. Its translation: CASSLAGGTGGSETQYF.

This clone was recorded once. This chain connects TRBV28 to TRBJ1-5, with 9 nucleotides matching TRBD1. CDR3 length: 14 residues. Germline V lookup: CDR1 MDHEN, CDR2 SYDVKM. V gave up 6 bases and J gave up 5 bases; unmatched junction bases: 5. In nucleotides, the CDR3 is TGTGCCAGCAGCGCAACAGGGGGCTATCAGCCCCAGCATTTT. Protein: CASSATGGYQPQHF.

This sequence joins TRBV2 and TRBJ1-4; D gene ambiguous. CDR1 is SNHLY and CDR2 is FYNNEI in the germline V gene. The V gene lost 11 bases and the J gene lost 0 bases, with 7 bases spanning the gap. The CDR3 is 12 residues long. CDR3 sequence reads: CAGATTNEKLFF. CDR3 nucleotide sequence: TGTGCCGGAGCTACAACTAATGAAAAACTGTTTTTT.

The rearrangement uses TRBV29-1 and TRBJ1-1, with D unclear. The CDR3 sequence is 11 residues long. The germline V gene has CDR1 SQVTM and CDR2 ANQGSEA. Here the CDR3 DNA reads TGCAGTCACGGCGGTACGGGGAGAGCTTTCTTT. Protein product: CSHGGTGRAFF.

The rearrangement links TRBV29-1 to TRBJ2-7, with no clear D. The CDR3 totals 11 residues. V was clipped by 4 bases and J by 0 bases, with 4 bases between them. Germline values: CDR1 SQVTM, CDR2 ANQGSEA. In nucleotides, the CDR3 is TGCAGCGTTGGAGCCTCCTACGAGCAGTACTTC. Encoded protein: CSVGASYEQYF.

V usage is TRBV5-1 and J usage is TRBJ2-2, with D tentatively TRBD1 (6 bases). Germline V CDR1 and CDR2: SGHRS, YFSETQ. The V gene lost 4 bases and the J gene lost 1 base, with 11 bases spanning the gap. This CDR3 comprises 15 residues. The CDR3 DNA follows: TGCGCCAGCAGCCAAGTACAGGGGAACACCGGGGAGCTGTTTTTT. Its translation is CASSQVQGNTGELFF.

This chain connects TRBV5-1 to TRBJ2-2; TRBD1 aligns across 8 bases. Germline loops: CDR1 SGHRS, CDR2 YFSETQ. The CDR3 spans 17 residues. V shed 3 bases, J shed 0 bases, and the junction held 7 bases outside the gene matches. CDR3 amino acids: CASSSRTGNANTGELFF. The CDR3 DNA follows: TGCGCCAGCAGCTCGAGGACAGGGAACGCGAACACCGGGGAGCTGTTTTTT.

The V and J genes are TRBV11-2 and TRBJ1-2; D is perhaps TRBD1 (6 bases). This CDR3 contains 13 residues. Germline loops: CDR1 SGHAT, CDR2 FQNNGV. Deletions cut 5 bases from V and 5 bases from J, with 12 bases between. This CDR3 is CASSPGQPYGYTF. CDR3 bases: TGTGCCAGCAGCCCCGGACAGCCTTATGGCTACACCTTC.

This clone was seen many times. The genes are TRBV28 and TRBJ2-1, with unresolved D. V was trimmed by 2 bases and J by 6 bases, leaving 5 bases between them. Looked up from germline, CDR1 is MDHEN and CDR2 is SYDVKM. CDR3 size: 12 residues. The CDR3 protein is CASSLEFNEQFF. In DNA form, the CDR3 reads TGTGCCAGCAGTTTAGAGTTCAATGAGCAGTTCTTC.

The V gene is TRBV19, the J gene TRBJ2-1, with 8 bases identical to TRBD2. The CDR3 runs 14 residues. Losses at the gene ends were 1 base for V and 6 bases for J; bases not matched to a gene: 2. Germline CDR1 and CDR2: LNHDA and SQIVND (reference sequence). The CDR3 here is CASSIGGRSNEQFF. CDR3 bases: TGTGCCAGTAGTATAGGCGGGAGGAGCAATGAGCAGTTCTTC.

The genes are TRBV25-1 and TRBJ2-3; D remains unclear. V was cut by 2 bases and J by 7 bases, with 7 bases left in between. The germline gives CDR1 MGHDK, CDR2 SYGVNS. The CDR3 extends over 12 amino acids. The CDR3 here is CASSEPRHTQYF. The CDR3, as DNA: TGTGCCAGCAGTGAACCGCGGCATACGCAGTATTTT.

This sequence joins TRBV6-6 and TRBJ2-7; a weak D match, TRBD2 (6 bases). CDR3 size: 14 residues. Trimming stripped 6 bases from V and 0 bases from J, with 12 bases between. Germline loops: CDR1 MNHNY, CDR2 SVGAGI (reference sequence). In DNA form, the CDR3 reads TGTGCCAGCAGCCCCGTAGCGGCCTCCTACGAGCAGTACTTC. Translated, it gives CASSPVAASYEQYF.

The rearrangement uses TRBV5-1 and TRBJ2-7; TRBD2 aligns across 7 bases. This CDR3 comprises 13 residues. Germline CDR1 and CDR2: SGHRS and YFSETQ. V trimming: 5 bases; J trimming: 5 bases; junction bases outside the gene matches: 7. As DNA, the CDR3 is TGCGCCAGCAGGGGGGGGACCTTGGACGAGCAGTACTTC. As protein: CASRGGTLDEQYF.

V usage is TRBV15 and J usage is TRBJ2-5; D is possibly TRBD2 (5 bases). The CDR3 has 11 amino acids. Trimming took 4 bases from V and 13 from J, leaving 13 bases between them. The germline gives CDR1 LNHNV, CDR2 YYDKDF (reference sequence). CDR3 nucleotide sequence: TGTGCCACCAGCACCGGACTGGCAGTGTACTTC. It specifies CATSTGLAVYF.

The table lists this clone with a few counts. The chain couples TRBV5-5 to TRBJ2-3; D may be TRBD2 (5 bases). Trimming took 1 base from V and 2 from J, leaving 20 bases between them. The germline V gene encodes CDR1 SGHKS and CDR2 YYEKEE (reference sequence). The CDR3 contains 18 residues. CDR3 nucleotide sequence: TGTGCCAGCAGCTTGTCTATGGCCGGAGGATCCTTCACAGATACGCAGTATTTT. Its protein product is CASSLSMAGGSFTDTQYF.